This TCR beta chain was sequenced during a study of T cells in Graves' hyperthyroidism and ophthalmopathy. Study summary: Specimen type is peripheral blood, collected at initial diagnosis prior to any treatment.

This clonotype was found a few times. The target antigen is unknown. Findings and caveats of the study: Most clonotypes expanded in thyroid above 0.001 were likewise present in blood.

Researchers amplified the TCR beta CDR3 regions from RNA transcripts. HTBI primers were the set used in a first-round RT-PCR of the TCR CDR3. TCRdb used MiXCR to reprocess the multiplex PCR reads, holding one entry per CDR3 protein. The sample includes 390,000 or so distinct CDR3 sequences, roughly 14% of them seen just once. CDR3 length equals 12 residues. The V end lost 4 bases, the J end lost 7 bases, and 8 bases lay between the germline ends. Germline-derived CDR1 and CDR2 are MNHEY and SVGAGI. The chain uses TRBV6-5 and TRBJ1-5; D not certain. Source material: blood. The source of this sequence is a man younger than 30 with Graves' ophthalmopathy. CDR3 residues: CASSSGFQPQHF. Here the CDR3 DNA reads TGTGCCAGCAGTTCCGGGTTCCAGCCCCAGCATTTT.